This TCR beta chain originates from a study of T-cell memory formation after mild COVID-19. A single record per CDR3 protein comes from TCRdb applying MiXCR to the 5' RACE reads. The table records fewer than 90,000 distinct CDR3 sequences, about 14% of them present only once. This clonotype was found many times. The TCR was taken from an adult woman who had mild COVID-19 (a few samples of this study predate the infection). Cell type and time point are not known. Sequencing was performed on PBMCs or a T cell subset sorted from them (not recorded which).

This CDR3 is CASSQESLAGAYEQYF. The CDR3 region has the DNA TGCGCCAGCAGCCAAGAAAGTCTGGCGGGGGCCTACGAGCAGTACTTC. This chain connects TRBV4-1 to TRBJ2-7; TRBD2 matches 7 bases. This CDR3 has 16 residues. V was clipped by 0 bases and J by 2 bases; unmatched bases: 7. Germline CDR1 and CDR2: MGHRA and YSYEKL.